These 17 T cell receptor beta chains were all obtained from the same sample, sequenced in a study of T cells in Graves' hyperthyroidism and ophthalmopathy. RNA transcripts provided the source from which TCR beta CDR3 regions were amplified. TCR CDR3 underwent first-round RT-PCR with the HTBI primer set. In TCRdb, the multiplex PCR reads were re-called with MiXCR into one record per CDR3 protein. The data show 650,000 to 750,000 distinct CDR3 sequences, 14% seen once. The sample comprised blood. These receptors were collected from a woman aged 18-30 years with Graves' hyperthyroidism.

This clonotype was observed many times. The rearrangement links TRBV7-9 to TRBJ2-3; 9 nucleotides match TRBD2. V lost 4 bases, J lost 1 base, and 9 bases stayed unmatched. The length of the CDR3 is 17 residues. The germline V gene has CDR1 SEHNR and CDR2 FQNEAQ (reference sequence). CDR3 sequence: CASSWPLAGVGTDTQYF. DNA of the CDR3: TGTGCCAGCAGCTGGCCCTTAGCGGGAGTGGGCACAGATACGCAGTATTTT.

This clonotype was observed a handful of times. V gene TRBV9 combines with J gene TRBJ1-2; perhaps TRBD1 as D (6 bases). The CDR3 loop spans 15 amino acids. Trimming cost V 4 bases and J 4 bases, with 17 bases left between them. Looked up from germline, CDR1 is SGDLS and CDR2 is YYNGEE. The CDR3 spells CASSPPVGGGYGYTF. The CDR3 DNA follows: TGTGCCAGCAGCCCTCCCGTCGGGGGCGGCTATGGCTACACCTTC. The full variable domain, its missing parts supplied by reference TRBV9 and TRBJ1-2, is DSGVTQTPKHLITATGQRVTLRCSPRSGDLSVYWYQQSLDQGLQFLIQYYNGEERAKGNILERFSAQQFPDLHSELNLSSLELGDSALYFCASSPPVGGGYGYTFGSGTRLTVV.

V gene TRBV6-2 or TRBV6-3 combines with J gene TRBJ1-3; D is possibly TRBD1 (6 bases). Trimming took 2 bases from V and 4 from J, leaving 21 bases between them. Germline V gene data show CDR1 as MNHEY and CDR2 as SVGEGT. The CDR3 runs 18 residues. As DNA, the CDR3 is TGTGCCAGCAGTTACGGAAAGGCAACAGGGTCCCCCGGAAACACCATATATTTT. Its translation: CASSYGKATGSPGNTIYF.

This clonotype was seen only once. This chain uses TRBV25-1 with TRBJ2-7; D might be TRBD1 or TRBD2, each matching 7 bases. The ends were cut back, 1 base at V and 4 bases at J, with 17 bases in the middle. CDR1 is MGHDK and CDR2 is SYGVNS in the germline V gene. This CDR3 has 16 residues. CDR3: CASSEWGPGGGYEQYF. CDR3 sequence (DNA): TGTGCCAGCAGTGAATGGGGGCCAGGGGGAGGGTACGAGCAGTACTTC.

The chain joins TRBV24-1 to TRBJ2-4; TRBD2 matches at 10 bases. Per the germline V gene, CDR1 is KGHDR and CDR2 is SFDVKD. V was pared by 6 bases and J by 2 bases, with 12 bases of the junction left unmatched. This CDR3 contains 18 residues. This CDR3 is CATSLSLAGVRSKNIQYF. The CDR3 DNA sequence: TGTGCCACCAGTCTCTCCCTAGCGGGAGTTCGCTCCAAAAACATTCAGTACTTC.

The chain uses TRBV19 and TRBJ1-5; D gene uncertain. The germline V gene has CDR1 LNHDA and CDR2 SQIVND (reference sequence). With 5 bases removed from V and 1 base from J, the gap between germline ends came to 18 bases. This CDR3 spans 17 amino acids. CDR3 loop: CASSSLFILGSNQPQHF. The CDR3 bases are TGTGCCAGTAGTTCCCTATTCATCCTGGGGAGCAATCAGCCCCAGCATTTT. Combining the CDR3 with reference TRBV19 and TRBJ1-5 gives the whole variable domain DGGITQSPKYLFRKEGQNVTLSCEQNLNHDAMYWYRQDPGQGLRLIYYSQIVNDFQKGDIAEGYSVSREKKESFPLTVTSAQKNPTAFYLCASSSLFILGSNQPQHFGDGTRLSIL.

This clonotype has only a few counts. V and J are TRBV7-9 and TRBJ2-3; TRBD2 agrees at 10 bases. From germline, CDR1 is SEHNR and CDR2 FQNEAQ (reference sequence). V gave up 3 bases and J gave up 2 bases; unmatched junction bases: 5. The CDR3 sequence is 16 residues long. DNA for the CDR3: TGTGCCAGCAGCTTTGGACTAGCGGCGGACACAGATACGCAGTATTTT. Translated, it gives CASSFGLAADTDTQYF.

This chain joins TRBV6-1 and TRBJ2-4; D is uncertain. Trimming took 7 bases from V and 0 from J, leaving 16 bases between them. The CDR3 sequence is 16 residues long. Germline V gives CDR1 MNHNS, CDR2 SASEGT. CDR3 residues: CASTPRAGRAKNIQYF. The CDR3 nucleotides read TGTGCCAGCACCCCCCGGGCAGGTCGAGCCAAAAACATTCAGTACTTC.

The chain uses TRBV6-1 and TRBJ1-2, with 12 bases identical to TRBD1. Trimming at V came to 5 bases and at J to 7 bases, leaving 8 bases not matched to a gene. There are 15 residues in the CDR3. Germline loops: CDR1 MNHNS, CDR2 SASEGT. CDR3 sequence (DNA): TGTGCCAGCAGTCCTCCGGGACAGGGGGCGGTTGGCTACACCTTC. This gives the protein CASSPPGQGAVGYTF.

This clonotype has a count of ten or more. As DNA, the CDR3 is TGTGCCTGGACTGGTACAAACTCCTACAATGAGCAGTTCTTC. Translated: CAWTGTNSYNEQFF. This sequence joins TRBV30 and TRBJ2-1; D is unresolved. Germline V gene data show CDR1 as GTSNPN and CDR2 as SVGIG (reference sequence). The CDR3 sequence is 14 residues long. Deletions cut 4 bases from V and 0 bases from J, with 10 bases between.

The chain has TRBV24-1 and TRBJ1-2, with D tentatively TRBD1 (5 bases). Germline values: CDR1 KGHDR, CDR2 SFDVKD. V was cut by 2 bases and J by 4 bases, with 13 bases left in between. The CDR3 covers 15 residues. Here the CDR3 reads CATSDWDGSSYGYTF. Here the CDR3 DNA reads TGTGCCACCAGTGATTGGGACGGCTCTTCCTATGGCTACACCTTC.

In its sample, this clonotype was seen a few times. V usage is TRBV5-1 and J usage is TRBJ1-4, with D maybe TRBD1 (6 bases). Germline V CDR1 and CDR2: SGHRS, YFSETQ. V shed 0 bases and J shed 5 bases, with 11 bases lying between them. This CDR3 has 15 residues. DNA of the CDR3: TGCGCCAGCAGCTTGGACAGGGCCTTGAATGAAAAACTGTTTTTT. Encoded protein: CASSLDRALNEKLFF.

The chain carries TRBV7-2 and TRBJ1-2; TRBD1 agrees at 8 bases. The germline V gene has CDR1 SGHTA and CDR2 FQGNSA. The CDR3 sequence is 16 residues long. Unmatched junction bases numbered 5, after V lost 2 bases and J lost 0 bases. Here the CDR3 DNA reads TGTGCCAGCAGCTTAAGACAGGGGCAAGCTAACTATGGCTACACCTTC. It translates to CASSLRQGQANYGYTF.

This clonotype was seen ten or more times. V gene TRBV12-3 or TRBV12-4 combines with J gene TRBJ1-1, with D unresolved. The length of the CDR3 is 11 residues. V was clipped by 4 bases and J by 8 bases, with 8 bases between them. CDR3 sequence: CASSSLGEAFF. The CDR3 nucleotides read TGTGCCAGCAGTTCCCTGGGGGAAGCTTTCTTT.

This clonotype was counted a few times. The chain combines TRBV29-1 with TRBJ1-5; the match to TRBD1 covers 8 bases. This CDR3 has 14 amino acids. CDR1 is SQVTM, CDR2 ANQGSEA, per germline. Unmatched junction bases numbered 9, after V lost 7 bases and J lost 4 bases. CDR3 DNA: TGCAGCGCCCTAGTTGGACAGGGTAATCAGCCCCAGCATTTT. Translated: CSALVGQGNQPQHF. Full variable domain (rest looked up from reference TRBV29-1 and TRBJ1-5): SAVISQKPSRDICQRGTSLTIQCQVDSQVTMMFWYRQQPGQSLTLIATANQGSEATYESGFVIDKFPISRPNLTFSTLTVSNMSPEDSSIYLCSALVGQGNQPQHFGDGTRLSIL.

This clonotype was seen ten or more times. The chain uses TRBV12-3 or TRBV12-4 and TRBJ2-2, with TRBD2 as a possible D gene (6 bases). This CDR3 has 15 amino acids. Trimming took 5 bases from V and 6 from J, leaving 16 bases between them. The CDR3: CASSPPGLPAGELFF. Written as DNA, the CDR3 is TGTGCCAGCAGTCCCCCGGGACTCCCGGCCGGGGAGCTGTTTTTT.

The V and J genes are TRBV14 and TRBJ2-5; the D is unclear. V lost 2 bases, J lost 1 base, and 17 bases lay in between. The CDR3 spans 17 residues. CDR1 and CDR2 from the germline V gene are SGHDN and FVKESK. In DNA, the CDR3 is TGTGCCAGCAGCCAACTATGGCAGGTGGGGTTCCAAGAGACCCAGTACTTC. It codes for CASSQLWQVGFQETQYF.